Listed below are T cell receptor beta chains from one sample, sequenced in a study of blood T cell repertoires in COVID-19. Data came from immunoSEQ multiplex PCR; TCRdb stores just in-frame clones and leaves some out. The sample includes 240,000 or so clones, about 82% seen only once; the top ten take around 2%. Sequenced material: PBMCs or T cells enriched from blood (not recorded which). Every receptor here comes from a woman aged 50 to 60 who had recovered from COVID-19. Each CDR3 is given with its conserved first and last residue. Fields, in order: J gene, clone size, V gene, D gene, CDR3 DNA, CDR3 protein. A D gene is named only where the DNA matches it firmly. Clone size appears in some rows only: once, few, many, or a class for an expanded clone.

TRBJ2-1,-,TRBV7-3,-,TGTGCCAGCAGCACCGGGGCCTACAATGAGCAGTTCTTC,CASSTGAYNEQFF
TRBJ2-4,-,TRBV19,-,TGTGCCAGTAGTGCCTCAGGGGCGGCCAAAAACATTCAGTACTTC,CASSASGAAKNIQYF
TRBJ2-1,few,TRBV12-5,-,TGTGCTAGTGGTTTGGTCGTACAGAAGTCGAATGAGCAGTTCTTC,CASGLVVQKSNEQFF
TRBJ1-2,-,TRBV27,-,TGTGCCAGCCGGGGCGGGGGGCGTCTTGGGGGCTACACCTTC,CASRGGGRLGGYTF
TRBJ2-2,few,TRBV29-1,TRBD2,TGCAGCGTTGAAAATAGGGCGGGAGTAAGCGGGGAGCTGTTTTTT,CSVENRAGVSGELFF
TRBJ2-2,-,TRBV5-1,TRBD1,TGCGCCAGCAGCTTTACAGGGGGCGGACTTAACGGGGAGCTGTTTTTT,CASSFTGGGLNGELFF
TRBJ1-6,-,TRBV28,-,TGTGCCAGCAGTGAGGGACCGCAGGGGATCGGGCATAATTCACCCCTCCACTTT,CASSEGPQGIGHNSPLHF
TRBJ1-5,-,TRBV28,TRBD1,TGTGCCAGCAGCCTCGGACAGGCGAGGAAATATAGCAATCAGCCCCAGCATTTT,CASSLGQARKYSNQPQHF
TRBJ1-1,-,TRBV15,-,TGTGCCGCATCACAGGGATGGACTGAAGCTTTCTTT,CAASQGWTEAFF
TRBJ1-1,-,TRBV29-1,TRBD1,TGCAGCGTTGTACGGTCCAGGGGGTTAACTGAAGCTTTCTTT,CSVVRSRGLTEAFF